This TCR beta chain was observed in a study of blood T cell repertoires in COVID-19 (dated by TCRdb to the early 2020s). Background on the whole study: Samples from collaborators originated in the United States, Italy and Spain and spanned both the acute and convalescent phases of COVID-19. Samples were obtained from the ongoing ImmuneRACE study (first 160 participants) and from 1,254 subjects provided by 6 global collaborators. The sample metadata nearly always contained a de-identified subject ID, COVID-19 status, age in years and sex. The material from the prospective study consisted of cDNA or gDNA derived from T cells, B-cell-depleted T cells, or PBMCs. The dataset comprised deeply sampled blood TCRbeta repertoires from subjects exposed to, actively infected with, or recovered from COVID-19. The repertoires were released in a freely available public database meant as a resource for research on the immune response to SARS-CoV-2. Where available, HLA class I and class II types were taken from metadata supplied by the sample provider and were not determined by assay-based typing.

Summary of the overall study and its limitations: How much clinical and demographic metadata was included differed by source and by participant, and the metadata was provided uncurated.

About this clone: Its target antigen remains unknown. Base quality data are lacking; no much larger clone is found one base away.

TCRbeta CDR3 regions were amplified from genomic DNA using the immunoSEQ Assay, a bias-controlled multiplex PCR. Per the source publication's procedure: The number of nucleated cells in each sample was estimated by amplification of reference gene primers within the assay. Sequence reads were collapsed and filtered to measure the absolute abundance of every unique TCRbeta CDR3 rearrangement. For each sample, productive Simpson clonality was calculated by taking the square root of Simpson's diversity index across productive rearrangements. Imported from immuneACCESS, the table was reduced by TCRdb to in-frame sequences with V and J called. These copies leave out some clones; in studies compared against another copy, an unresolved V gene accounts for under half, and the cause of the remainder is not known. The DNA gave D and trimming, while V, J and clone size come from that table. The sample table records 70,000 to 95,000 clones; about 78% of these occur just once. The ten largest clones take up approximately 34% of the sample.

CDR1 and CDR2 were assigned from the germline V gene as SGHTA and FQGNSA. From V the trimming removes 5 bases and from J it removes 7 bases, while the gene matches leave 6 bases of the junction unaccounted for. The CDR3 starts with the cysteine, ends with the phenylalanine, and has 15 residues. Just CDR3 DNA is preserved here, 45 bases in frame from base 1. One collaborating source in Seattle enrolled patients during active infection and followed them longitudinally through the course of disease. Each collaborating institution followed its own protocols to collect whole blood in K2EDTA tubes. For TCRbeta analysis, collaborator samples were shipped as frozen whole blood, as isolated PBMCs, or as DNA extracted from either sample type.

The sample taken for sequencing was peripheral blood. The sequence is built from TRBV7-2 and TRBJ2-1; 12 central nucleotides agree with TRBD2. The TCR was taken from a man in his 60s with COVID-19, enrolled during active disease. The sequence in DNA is TGTGCCAGCAGCCCGACTAGCGGGAGACCAAATGAGCAGTTCTTC. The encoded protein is CASSPTSGRPNEQFF. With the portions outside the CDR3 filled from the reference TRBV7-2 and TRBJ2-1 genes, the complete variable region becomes GAGVSQSPSNKVTEKGKDVELRCDPISGHTALYWYRQSLGQGLEFLIYFQGNSAPDKSGLPSDRFSAERTGGSVSTLTIQRTQQEDSAVYLCASSPTSGRPNEQFFGPGTRLTVL.